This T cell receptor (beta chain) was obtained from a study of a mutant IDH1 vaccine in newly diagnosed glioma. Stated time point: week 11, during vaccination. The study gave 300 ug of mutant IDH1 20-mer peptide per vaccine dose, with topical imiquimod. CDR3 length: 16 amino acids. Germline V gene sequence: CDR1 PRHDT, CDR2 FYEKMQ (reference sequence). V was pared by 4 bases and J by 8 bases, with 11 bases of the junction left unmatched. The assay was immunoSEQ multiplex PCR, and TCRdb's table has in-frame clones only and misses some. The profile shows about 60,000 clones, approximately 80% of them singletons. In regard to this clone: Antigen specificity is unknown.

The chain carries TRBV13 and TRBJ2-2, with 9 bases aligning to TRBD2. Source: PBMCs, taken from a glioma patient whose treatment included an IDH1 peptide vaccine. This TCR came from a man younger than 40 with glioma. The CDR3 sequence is CASSSAGLALHGELFF. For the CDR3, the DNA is TGTGCCAGCAGCTCCGCAGGACTAGCGCTCCATGGGGAGCTGTTTTTT.